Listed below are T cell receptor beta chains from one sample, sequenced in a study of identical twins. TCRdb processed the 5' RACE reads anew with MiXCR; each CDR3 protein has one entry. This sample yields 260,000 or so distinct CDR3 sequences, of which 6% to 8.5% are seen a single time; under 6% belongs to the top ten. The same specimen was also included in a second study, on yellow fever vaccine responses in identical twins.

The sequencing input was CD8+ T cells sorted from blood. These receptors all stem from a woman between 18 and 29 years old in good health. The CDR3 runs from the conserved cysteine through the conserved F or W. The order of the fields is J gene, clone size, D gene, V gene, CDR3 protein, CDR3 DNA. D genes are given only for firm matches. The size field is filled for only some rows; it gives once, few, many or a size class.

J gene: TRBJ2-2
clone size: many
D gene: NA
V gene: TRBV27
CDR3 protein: CASSSLANTGELFF
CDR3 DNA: TGTGCCAGCAGTTCACTAGCGAACACCGGGGAGCTGTTTTTT

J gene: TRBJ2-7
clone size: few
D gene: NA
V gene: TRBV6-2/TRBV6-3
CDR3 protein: CASTQTGRDYEQYF
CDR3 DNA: TGTGCCAGCACCCAGACAGGGAGGGACTACGAGCAGTACTTC

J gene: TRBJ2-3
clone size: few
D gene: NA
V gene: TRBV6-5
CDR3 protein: CASSYPGWGGAVDTQYF
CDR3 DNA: TGTGCCAGCAGTTACCCTGGCTGGGGGGGGGCCGTTGATACGCAGTATTTT

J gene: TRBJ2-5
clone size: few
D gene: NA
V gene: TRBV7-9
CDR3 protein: CASSPSFRGQETQYF
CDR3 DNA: TGTGCCAGCAGCCCTAGTTTCAGGGGTCAAGAGACCCAGTACTTC

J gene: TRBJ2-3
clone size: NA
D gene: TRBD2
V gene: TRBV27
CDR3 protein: CASSPGLESTDTQYF
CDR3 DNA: TGTGCCAGCAGTCCGGGACTAGAGAGCACAGATACGCAGTATTTT

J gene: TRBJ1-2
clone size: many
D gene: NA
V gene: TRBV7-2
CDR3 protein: CASSLSIGDGYTF
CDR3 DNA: TGTGCCAGCAGCTTAAGTATAGGGGACGGCTACACCTTC

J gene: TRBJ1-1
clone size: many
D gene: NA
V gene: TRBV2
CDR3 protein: CASSDVGGYTEAFF
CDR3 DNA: TGTGCCAGCAGTGATGTAGGGGGGTACACTGAAGCTTTCTTT

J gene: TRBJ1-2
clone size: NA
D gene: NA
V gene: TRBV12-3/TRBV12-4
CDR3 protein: CASSLVQGNYGYTF
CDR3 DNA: TGTGCCAGCAGTTTAGTTCAGGGGAACTATGGCTACACCTTC

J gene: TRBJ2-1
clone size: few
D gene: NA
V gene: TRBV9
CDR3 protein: CASSPPRALEQFF
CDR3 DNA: TGTGCCAGCAGCCCCCCCCGGGCGCTTGAGCAGTTCTTC

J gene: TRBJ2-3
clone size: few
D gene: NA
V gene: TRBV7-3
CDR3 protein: CASSALKDSTDTQYF
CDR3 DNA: TGTGCCAGCAGCGCACTGAAGGACAGCACAGATACGCAGTATTTT

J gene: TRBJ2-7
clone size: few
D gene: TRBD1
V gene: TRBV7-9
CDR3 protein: CASSPAGTGANEQYF
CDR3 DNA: TGTGCCAGCAGCCCAGCGGGGACAGGGGCTAACGAGCAGTACTTC

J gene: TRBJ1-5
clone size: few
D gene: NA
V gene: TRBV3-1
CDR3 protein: CASSQEGNQPQHF
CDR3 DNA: TGTGCCAGCAGCCAAGAAGGCAATCAGCCCCAGCATTTT

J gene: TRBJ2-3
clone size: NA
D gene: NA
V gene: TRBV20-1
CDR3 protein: CCARDPTPTRLLDTQYF
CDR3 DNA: TGCTGTGCTAGAGATCCTACGCCTACTCGTCTCTTGGATACGCAGTATTTT

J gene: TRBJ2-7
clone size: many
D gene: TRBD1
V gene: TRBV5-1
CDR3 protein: CASSLRGQGELARPYEQYF
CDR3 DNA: TGCGCCAGCAGCTTAAGGGGGCAGGGTGAATTAGCGAGACCCTACGAGCAGTACTTC

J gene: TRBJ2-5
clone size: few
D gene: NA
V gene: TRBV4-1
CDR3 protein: CASFRQVYRETQYF
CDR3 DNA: TGCGCCAGTTTCAGACAGGTCTACCGAGAGACCCAGTACTTC

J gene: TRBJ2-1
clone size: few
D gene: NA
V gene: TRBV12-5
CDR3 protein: CASGLVSYTPQFF
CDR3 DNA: TGTGCTAGTGGTTTGGTATCGTACACTCCACAGTTCTTC

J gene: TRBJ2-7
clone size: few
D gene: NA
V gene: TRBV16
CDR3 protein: CASSQSPSYEQYF
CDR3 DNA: TGTGCCAGCAGCCAATCCCCCAGCTACGAGCAGTACTTC

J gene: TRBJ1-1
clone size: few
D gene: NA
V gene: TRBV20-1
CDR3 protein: CSARDMGGTEAFF
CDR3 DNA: TGCAGTGCTAGAGATATGGGGGGCACTGAAGCTTTCTTT

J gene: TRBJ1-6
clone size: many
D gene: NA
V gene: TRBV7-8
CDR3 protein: CASSRGQINSPLHF
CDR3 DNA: TGTGCCAGCAGCAGGGGACAAATTAATTCACCCCTCCACTTT

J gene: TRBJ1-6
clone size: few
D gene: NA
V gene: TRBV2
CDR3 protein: CASLGTSPLHF
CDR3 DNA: TGTGCCAGCCTAGGAACTTCACCCCTCCACTTT

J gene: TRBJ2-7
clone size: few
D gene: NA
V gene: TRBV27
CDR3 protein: CASSLGSGAFYEQYF
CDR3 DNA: TGTGCCAGCAGTTTAGGGTCAGGGGCTTTCTACGAGCAGTACTTC

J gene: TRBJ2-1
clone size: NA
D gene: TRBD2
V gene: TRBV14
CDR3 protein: CASSHGSGGVLYNEQFF
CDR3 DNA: TGTGCCAGCAGCCACGGAAGCGGGGGAGTACTATACAATGAGCAGTTCTTC

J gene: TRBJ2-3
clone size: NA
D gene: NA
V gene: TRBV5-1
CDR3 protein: CASSSHSGVSTDTQYF
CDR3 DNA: TGCGCCAGCAGCTCCCACTCGGGGGTAAGCACAGATACGCAGTATTTT

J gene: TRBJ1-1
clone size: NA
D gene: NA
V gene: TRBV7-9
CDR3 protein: CASSRRDGGGTEAFF
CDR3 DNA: TGTGCCAGCAGCCGGCGGGATGGCGGCGGCACTGAAGCTTTCTTT

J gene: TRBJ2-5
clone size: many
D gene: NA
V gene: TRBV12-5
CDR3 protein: CASAQAGFGVYQETQYF
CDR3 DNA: TGTGCTAGTGCCCAGGCCGGGTTCGGGGTGTACCAAGAGACCCAGTACTTC

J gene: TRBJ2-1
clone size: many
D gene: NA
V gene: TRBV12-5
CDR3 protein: CAVGLFADEQFF
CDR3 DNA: TGTGCTGTGGGGCTTTTTGCGGATGAGCAGTTCTTC

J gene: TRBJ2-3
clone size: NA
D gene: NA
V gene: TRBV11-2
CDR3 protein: CASSRHSTDTQYF
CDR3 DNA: TGTGCCAGCAGCCGACATAGCACAGATACGCAGTATTTT

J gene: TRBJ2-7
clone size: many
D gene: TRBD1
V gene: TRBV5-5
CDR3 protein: CASSNGTGFYEQYF
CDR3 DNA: TGTGCCAGCAGCAACGGGACAGGGTTCTACGAGCAGTACTTC

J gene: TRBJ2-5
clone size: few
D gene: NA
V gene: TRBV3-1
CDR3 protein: CASSQENPYGGETQYF
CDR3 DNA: TGTGCCAGCAGCCAAGAAAACCCTTATGGTGGTGAGACCCAGTACTTC

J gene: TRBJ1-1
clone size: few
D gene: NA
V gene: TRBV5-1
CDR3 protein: CASSLGSGANTEAFF
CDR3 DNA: TGCGCCAGCAGCTTGGGCTCCGGGGCGAACACTGAAGCTTTCTTT

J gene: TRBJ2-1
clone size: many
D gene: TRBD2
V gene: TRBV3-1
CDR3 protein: CASSQDITSGRDNEQFF
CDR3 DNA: TGTGCCAGCAGCCAAGACATTACTAGCGGGAGGGACAATGAGCAGTTCTTC

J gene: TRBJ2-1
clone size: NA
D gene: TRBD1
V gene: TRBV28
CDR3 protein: CASIATGVSYNEQFF
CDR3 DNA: TGTGCCAGCATCGCTACAGGGGTCTCCTACAATGAGCAGTTCTTC

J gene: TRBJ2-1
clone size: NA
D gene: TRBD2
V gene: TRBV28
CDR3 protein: CASRPLAGVTYNGQFF
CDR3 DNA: TGTGCCAGCAGACCTCTAGCGGGAGTAACCTACAATGGGCAGTTCTTC

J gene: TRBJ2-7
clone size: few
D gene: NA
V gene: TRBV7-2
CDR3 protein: CASSLDSGTKYEQYF
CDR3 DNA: TGTGCCAGCAGCTTAGACTCGGGGACCAAATACGAGCAGTACTTC

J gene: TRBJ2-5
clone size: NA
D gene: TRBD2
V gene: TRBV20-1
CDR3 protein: CSARISGGPETQYF
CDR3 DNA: TGCAGTGCTAGAATTAGCGGGGGTCCAGAGACCCAGTACTTC